One sample yielded the 17 T cell receptor beta chains listed below, sequenced in a study of regulatory T cells in long-lasting Graves disease. CDR3-region Arm-PCR and iRepertoire HTBI primers produced the TCR beta libraries. TCRdb itself ran the multiplex PCR reads through MiXCR, one entry per CDR3 protein. The sample lists about 440,000 distinct CDR3 sequences; just under 15% were seen once. Time point noted: newly diagnosed GD, antithyroid drugs for less than 3 months. PBMCs were the source of the RNA used for TCR sequencing. A further study also used this sample, focusing on T cells in Graves' hyperthyroidism and ophthalmopathy.

The sequencing used peripheral blood mononuclear cells (PBMCs), collected at new diagnosis, from a patient treated with antithyroid drugs. These receptor sequences come from a woman between 25 and 40 years old with Graves disease.

This clonotype occurred a few times. The chain joins TRBV29-1 to TRBJ1-2; no firm D call. The CDR3 has 13 residues. Germline CDR1 and CDR2: SQVTM and ANQGSEA. The V end lost 4 bases, the J end lost 7 bases, and 16 bases lay between the germline ends. CDR3 sequence reads: CSVVWQLIGGYTF. In nucleotides, the CDR3 is TGCAGCGTTGTGTGGCAGCTCATAGGTGGCTACACCTTC. The whole variable domain, filled in from reference TRBV29-1 and TRBJ1-2, reads SAVISQKPSRDICQRGTSLTIQCQVDSQVTMMFWYRQQPGQSLTLIATANQGSEATYESGFVIDKFPISRPNLTFSTLTVSNMSPEDSSIYLCSVVWQLIGGYTFGSGTRLTVV.

The count of this clonotype is one. This may be a read error: a much more frequent sequence differs by one nucleotide. J is TRBJ2-5 and V is TRBV18; D possibly corresponds to TRBD1 (5 bases). The CDR3 is made up of 15 amino acids. Germline lookup yields CDR1 KGHSH and CDR2 LQKENI. V lost 3 bases, J lost 11 bases, and 22 bases lay in between. CDR3 in amino acids: CASSPQGVLYNEQYF. The CDR3 nucleotides read TGTGCCAGCTCACCCCAGGGTGTTCTCTACAATGAGCAGTACTTC.

This clonotype was detected ten times or more. This chain links TRBV30 with TRBJ2-5; 7 bases match TRBD2. The CDR3 totals 12 residues. Trimming removed 5 bases from V and 5 bases from J; junction bases left unmatched: 5. Germline assignment: CDR1 GTSNPN and CDR2 SVGIG (reference sequence). The CDR3 spells CAWREAGETQYF. DNA of the CDR3: TGTGCCTGGCGGGAGGCCGGGGAGACCCAGTACTTC.

This clonotype was recorded at least ten times. The genes are TRBV11-2 and TRBJ2-2, with TRBD1 identical over 10 bases. V dropped 8 bases and J dropped 0; count of bases not matched to a gene: 15. This CDR3 is built from 19 residues. Germline V lookup: CDR1 SGHAT, CDR2 FQNNGV. CDR3 in amino acids: CASAPTRGQGLSNTGELFF. The CDR3 DNA reads TGTGCCAGCGCCCCGACCCGGGGACAGGGGCTATCGAACACCGGGGAGCTGTTTTTT.

The J gene is TRBJ1-2, the V gene TRBV11-3; 7 nucleotides match TRBD1. The CDR3 covers 15 residues. The germline gives CDR1 SGHNT, CDR2 YENEEA. After removal of 8 bases from V and 4 bases from J, the junction contained 13 bases not matched to a gene. The CDR3 reads CASSPGTETPYGYTF. The CDR3 DNA follows: TGTGCCAGCTCCCCCGGGACAGAAACCCCCTATGGCTACACCTTC.

This clonotype has a count of ten or more. The V gene is TRBV24-1, the J gene TRBJ2-7, with a possible D match to TRBD2 (6 bases). The CDR3 covers 14 residues. Germline V lookup: CDR1 KGHDR, CDR2 SFDVKD. Trimming pared 9 bases from V and 7 bases from J, leaving 21 bases between. In DNA form, the CDR3 reads TGTGCCACCTCTAGCCGGGACTCAATATTAGAGCAGTACTTC. Its translation: CATSSRDSILEQYF.

This clonotype has more than one count but fewer than ten. Compared with germline, one end of the junction differs, possibly owing to a read error. The CDR3 region is CASSAGGTRVF. CDR3 bases: TGTGCCAGCAGCGCGGGGGGGACCAGGGTCTTC. The chain combines TRBV9 with TRBJ2-1; 8 nucleotides align to TRBD2. CDR1 is SGDLS, CDR2 YYNGEE, per germline. The CDR3 has 11 residues. Combining the CDR3 with reference TRBV9 and TRBJ2-1 gives the whole variable domain DSGVTQTPKHLITATGQRVTLRCSPRSGDLSVYWYQQSLDQGLQFLIQYYNGEERAKGNILERFSAQQFPDLHSELNLSSLELGDSALYFCASSAGGTRVFGPGTRLTVL.

This clonotype was recorded at least ten times. The chain carries TRBV11-3 and TRBJ1-1, with TRBD1 as a possible D gene (5 bases). There are 13 residues in the CDR3. Germline V gene sequence: CDR1 SGHNT, CDR2 YENEEA. The ends were cut back, 8 bases at V and 6 bases at J, with 16 bases in the middle. Here the CDR3 reads CASSQAGIAEAFF. CDR3 in DNA: TGTGCCAGCTCCCAGGCAGGGATCGCTGAAGCTTTCTTT.

This clonotype was seen ten or more times. The chain has TRBV11-3 and TRBJ2-1, with TRBD2 matching over 9 bases. The length of the CDR3 is 16 residues. V trimming: 3 bases; J trimming: 8 bases; junction bases outside the gene matches: 11. The V gene's germline CDR1 is SGHNT and CDR2 YENEEA. The CDR3 loop is CASSLDLAGGLYEQFF. The DNA for the CDR3 is TGTGCCAGCAGCTTGGACCTTGCGGGAGGGCTCTATGAGCAGTTCTTC.

This clonotype was seen many times. The J gene is TRBJ2-3, the V gene TRBV7-3; 8 nucleotides align to TRBD2. V lost 0 bases and J lost 2; bases outside the gene matches: 4. The V gene's germline CDR1 is SGHTA and CDR2 FQGTGA. This CDR3 spans 16 amino acids. As DNA, the CDR3 is TGTGCCAGCAGCTTAACAGGTAGCGGGATCACAGATACGCAGTATTTT. Its protein is CASSLTGSGITDTQYF.

This clonotype was found many times. This sequence joins TRBV7-8 and TRBJ2-1, with TRBD1 matching 11 bases. The CDR3 consists of 16 residues. V gave up 5 bases and J gave up 7 bases; unmatched junction bases: 10. Germline CDR1 SGHVS, CDR2 FQNEAQ. CDR3 region: CASSQPGQGVVNEQFF. The CDR3 DNA is TGTGCCAGCAGCCAGCCGGGACAGGGGGTTGTAAATGAGCAGTTCTTC.

V and J are TRBV4-1 and TRBJ2-1; 8 bases align to TRBD2. The CDR3 is 17 amino acids. Per germline, CDR1 MGHRA and CDR2 YSYEKL. The J segment lost 0 bases and the V segment lost 4 bases, leaving 8 bases of the junction unmatched. CDR3 in DNA: TGCGCCAGCAGCCGCCGACTAGCGATGAGCTCCTACAATGAGCAGTTCTTC. Its translation: CASSRRLAMSSYNEQFF.

This clonotype was recorded many times. This chain connects TRBV27 to TRBJ1-2, with D uncertain. CDR3 size: 14 residues. V was trimmed by 3 bases and J by 5 bases, leaving 13 bases between them. Germline V lookup: CDR1 MNHEY, CDR2 SMNVEV (reference sequence). For the CDR3, the DNA is TGTGCCAGCAGTTTGGGAGTTCCGGGGTATGGCTACACCTTC. This encodes CASSLGVPGYGYTF.

There are many counts of this clonotype. The chain couples TRBV29-1 to TRBJ2-7; 9 nucleotides agree with TRBD2. This CDR3 has 15 residues. Germline V lookup: CDR1 SQVTM, CDR2 ANQGSEA. The V gene end was trimmed by 6 bases and the J gene end by 2 bases; junction bases not matched to a gene: 11. For the CDR3, the DNA is TGCAGCGTAGTTCCGGGACTAGCCGCTCCCTACGAGCAGTACTTC. Translated: CSVVPGLAAPYEQYF.

This clonotype turned up a few times. The chain joins TRBV29-1 to TRBJ2-1, with D unresolved. Trimming cost V 6 bases and J 6 bases, with 21 bases left between them. CDR1 is SQVTM, CDR2 ANQGSEA, per germline. The CDR3 loop spans 15 amino acids. The CDR3 bases are TGCAGCGTCCCTTACCGGAAAACCCCTGGCAATGAGCAGTTCTTC. Protein: CSVPYRKTPGNEQFF.

This clonotype was counted a few times. The rearrangement joins TRBV2 to TRBJ2-2; 7 bases line up with TRBD1. In germline, CDR1 is SNHLY, CDR2 FYNNEI. CDR3 length: 15 amino acids. The junction had 9 bases not matched to a gene; V was cut back by 10 bases and J by 1 base. CDR3 amino acids: CATPTGNKNTGELFF. In DNA, the CDR3 is TGTGCCACTCCGACAGGGAATAAGAACACCGGGGAGCTGTTTTTT.

This clonotype was recorded a few times. J is TRBJ1-2 and V is TRBV6-1; perhaps TRBD1 as D (5 bases). CDR1 and CDR2 (germline): MNHNS, SASEGT. V lost 6 bases and J 1 base, leaving 12 bases between the germline ends. The CDR3 spans 14 residues. In nucleotides, the CDR3 is TGTGCCAGCAGGGGACCCGGCCTTAACTATGGCTACACCTTC. This sequence encodes CASRGPGLNYGYTF.